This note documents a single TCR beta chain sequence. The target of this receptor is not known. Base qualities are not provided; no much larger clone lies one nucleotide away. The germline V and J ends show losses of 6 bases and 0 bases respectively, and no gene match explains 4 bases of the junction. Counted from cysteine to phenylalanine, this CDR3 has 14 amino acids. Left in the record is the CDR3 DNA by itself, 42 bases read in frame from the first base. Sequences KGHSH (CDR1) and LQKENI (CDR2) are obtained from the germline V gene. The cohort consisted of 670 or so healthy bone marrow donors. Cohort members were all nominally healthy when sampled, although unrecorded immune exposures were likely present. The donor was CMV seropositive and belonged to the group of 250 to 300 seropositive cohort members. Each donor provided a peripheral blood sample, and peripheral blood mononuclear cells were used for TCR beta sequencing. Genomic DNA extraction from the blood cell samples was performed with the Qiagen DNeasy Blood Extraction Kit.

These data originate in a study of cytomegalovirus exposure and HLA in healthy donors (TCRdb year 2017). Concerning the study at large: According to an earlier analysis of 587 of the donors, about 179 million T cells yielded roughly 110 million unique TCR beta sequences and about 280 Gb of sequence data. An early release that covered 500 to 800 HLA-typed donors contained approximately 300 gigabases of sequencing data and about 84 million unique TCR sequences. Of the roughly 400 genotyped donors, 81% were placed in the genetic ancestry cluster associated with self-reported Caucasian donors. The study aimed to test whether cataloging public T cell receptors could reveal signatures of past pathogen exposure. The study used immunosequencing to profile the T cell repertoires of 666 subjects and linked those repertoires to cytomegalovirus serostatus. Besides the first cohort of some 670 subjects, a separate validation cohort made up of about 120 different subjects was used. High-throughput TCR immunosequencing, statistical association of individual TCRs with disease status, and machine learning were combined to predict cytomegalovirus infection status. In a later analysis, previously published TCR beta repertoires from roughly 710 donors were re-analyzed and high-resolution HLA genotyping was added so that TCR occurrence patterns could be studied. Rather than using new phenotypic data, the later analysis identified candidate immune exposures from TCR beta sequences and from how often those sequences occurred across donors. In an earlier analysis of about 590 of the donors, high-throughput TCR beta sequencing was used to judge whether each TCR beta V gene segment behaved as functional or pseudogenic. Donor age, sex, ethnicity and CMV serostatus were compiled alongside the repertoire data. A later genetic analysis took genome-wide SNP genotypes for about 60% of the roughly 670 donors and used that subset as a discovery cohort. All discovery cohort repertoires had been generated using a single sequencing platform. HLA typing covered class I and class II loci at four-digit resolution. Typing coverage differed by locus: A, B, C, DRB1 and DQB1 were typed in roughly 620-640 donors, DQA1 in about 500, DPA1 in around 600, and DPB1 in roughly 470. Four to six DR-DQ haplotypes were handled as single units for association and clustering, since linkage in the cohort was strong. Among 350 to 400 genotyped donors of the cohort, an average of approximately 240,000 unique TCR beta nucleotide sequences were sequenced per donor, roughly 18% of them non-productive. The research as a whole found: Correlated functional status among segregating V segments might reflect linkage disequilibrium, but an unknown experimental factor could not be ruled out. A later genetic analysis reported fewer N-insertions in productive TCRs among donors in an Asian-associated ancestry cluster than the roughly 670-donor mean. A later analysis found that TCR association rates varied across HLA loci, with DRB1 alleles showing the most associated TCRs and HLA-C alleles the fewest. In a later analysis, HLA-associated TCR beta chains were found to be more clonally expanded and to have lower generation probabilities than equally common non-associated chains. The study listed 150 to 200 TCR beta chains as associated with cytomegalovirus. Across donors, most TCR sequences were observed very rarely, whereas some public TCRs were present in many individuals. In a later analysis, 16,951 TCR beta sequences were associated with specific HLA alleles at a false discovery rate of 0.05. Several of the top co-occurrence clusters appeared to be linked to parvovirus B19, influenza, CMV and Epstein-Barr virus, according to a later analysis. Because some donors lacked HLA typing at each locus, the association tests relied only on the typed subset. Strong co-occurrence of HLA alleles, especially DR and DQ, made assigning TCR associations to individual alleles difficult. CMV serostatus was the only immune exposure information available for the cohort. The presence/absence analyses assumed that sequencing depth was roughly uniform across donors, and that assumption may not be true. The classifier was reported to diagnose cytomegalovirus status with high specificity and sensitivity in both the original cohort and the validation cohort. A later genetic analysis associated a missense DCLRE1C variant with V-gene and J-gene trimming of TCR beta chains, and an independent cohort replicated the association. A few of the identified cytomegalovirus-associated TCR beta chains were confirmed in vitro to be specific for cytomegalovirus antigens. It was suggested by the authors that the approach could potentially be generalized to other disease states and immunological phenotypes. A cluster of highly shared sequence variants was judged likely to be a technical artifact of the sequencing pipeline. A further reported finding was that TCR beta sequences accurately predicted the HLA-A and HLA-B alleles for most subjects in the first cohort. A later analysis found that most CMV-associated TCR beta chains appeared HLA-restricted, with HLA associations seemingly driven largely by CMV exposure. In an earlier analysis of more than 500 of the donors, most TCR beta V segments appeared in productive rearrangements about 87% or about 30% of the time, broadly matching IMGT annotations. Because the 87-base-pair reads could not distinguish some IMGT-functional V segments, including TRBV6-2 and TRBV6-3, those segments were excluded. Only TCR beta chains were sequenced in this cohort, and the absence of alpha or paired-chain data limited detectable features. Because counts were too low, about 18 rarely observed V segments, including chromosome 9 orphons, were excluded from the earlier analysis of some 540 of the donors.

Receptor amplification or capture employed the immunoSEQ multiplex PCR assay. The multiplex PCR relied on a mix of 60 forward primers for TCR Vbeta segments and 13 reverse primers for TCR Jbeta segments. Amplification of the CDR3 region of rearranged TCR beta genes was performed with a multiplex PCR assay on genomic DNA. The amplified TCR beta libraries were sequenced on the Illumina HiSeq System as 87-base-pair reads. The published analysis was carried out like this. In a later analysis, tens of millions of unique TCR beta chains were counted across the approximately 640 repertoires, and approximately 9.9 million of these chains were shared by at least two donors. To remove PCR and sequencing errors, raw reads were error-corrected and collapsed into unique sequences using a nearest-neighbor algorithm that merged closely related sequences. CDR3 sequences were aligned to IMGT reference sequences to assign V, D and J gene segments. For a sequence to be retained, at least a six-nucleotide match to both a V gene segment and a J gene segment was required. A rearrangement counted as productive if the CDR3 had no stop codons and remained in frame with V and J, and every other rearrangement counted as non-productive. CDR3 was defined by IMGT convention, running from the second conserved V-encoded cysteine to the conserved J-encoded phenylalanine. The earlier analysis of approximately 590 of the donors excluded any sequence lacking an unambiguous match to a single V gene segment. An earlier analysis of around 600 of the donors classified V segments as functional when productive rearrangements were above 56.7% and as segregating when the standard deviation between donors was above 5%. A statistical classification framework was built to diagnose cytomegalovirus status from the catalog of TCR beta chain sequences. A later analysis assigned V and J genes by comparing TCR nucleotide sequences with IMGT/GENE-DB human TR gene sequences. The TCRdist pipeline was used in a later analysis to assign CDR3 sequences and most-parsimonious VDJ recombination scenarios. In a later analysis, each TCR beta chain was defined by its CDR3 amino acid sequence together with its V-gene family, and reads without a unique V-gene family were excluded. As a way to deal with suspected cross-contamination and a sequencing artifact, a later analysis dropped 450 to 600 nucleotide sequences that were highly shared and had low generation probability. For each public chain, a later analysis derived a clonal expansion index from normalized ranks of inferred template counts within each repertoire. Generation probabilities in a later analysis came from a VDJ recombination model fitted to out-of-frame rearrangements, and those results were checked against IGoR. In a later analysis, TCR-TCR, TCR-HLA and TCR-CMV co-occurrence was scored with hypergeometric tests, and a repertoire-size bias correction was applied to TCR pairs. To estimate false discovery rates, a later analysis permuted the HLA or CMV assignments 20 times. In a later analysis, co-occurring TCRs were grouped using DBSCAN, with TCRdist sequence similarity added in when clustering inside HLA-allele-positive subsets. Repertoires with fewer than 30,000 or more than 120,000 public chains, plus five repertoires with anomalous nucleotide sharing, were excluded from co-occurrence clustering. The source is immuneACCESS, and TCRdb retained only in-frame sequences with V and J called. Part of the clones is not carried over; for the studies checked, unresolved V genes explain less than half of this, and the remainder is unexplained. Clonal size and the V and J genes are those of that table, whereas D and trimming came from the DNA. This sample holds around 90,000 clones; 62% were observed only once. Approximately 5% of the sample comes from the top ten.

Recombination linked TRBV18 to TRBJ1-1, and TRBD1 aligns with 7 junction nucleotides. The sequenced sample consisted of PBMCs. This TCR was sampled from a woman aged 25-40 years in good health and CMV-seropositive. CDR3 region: CASSRQGLNTEAFF. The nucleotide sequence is TGTGCCAGCTCGCGACAGGGACTGAACACTGAAGCTTTCTTT.